This TCR beta chain came from a study of chemoradiotherapy in HPV16-positive cancers (dated by TCRdb to between 2021 and 2024). As for the study more broadly: Functional T-cell assays on cells from two HPV16-positive patients defined candidate HPV-specific T-cell clones and common TCR motifs. The study asked whether T-cell immunity to the HPV oncoproteins E6 and E7 changes during chemoradiotherapy and whether this immunity affects survival. TCR repertoires from 86 patients with HPV-related cancers were then used to track the candidate HPV-specific TCRs and motifs. Broader findings and caveats from the paper: Among HPV16-positive patients, expansion of HPV-responsive T cells during chemoradiotherapy was associated with better recurrence-free survival. The survival association was reported for HPV16-positive patients, and the functional definition of HPV-specific T cells was derived from only a couple of HPV16-positive patients. Expansion of candidate HPV-specific clones and E7-related TCR motifs was observed in the tumor microenvironment during treatment, whereas no such expansion was observed for non-HPV-specific T cells.

Repertoires were sampled repeatedly over the course of chemoradiotherapy so that clonal expansion in the tumor microenvironment could be followed. The CDR3 contains 15 residues, cysteine and phenylalanine counted. CDR3 DNA only is kept here, 45 bases in frame from base 1. Reading the germline V gene gives CDR1 SNHLY and CDR2 FYNNEI. V drops 6 bases and J drops 5 bases, leaving 19 bases in between. About this clone: Its target antigen remains unknown. It has no much larger one-base neighbor in the sample; base qualities were not kept.

The library was obtained by the immunoSEQ multiplex PCR assay. TCRdb mirrors the immuneACCESS table, restricted to in-frame sequences. Some clones are absent from its copies; in checked studies, under half trace to an unresolved V gene, and the reason for the others is unknown. The sample records approximately 13,000 clones, roughly 89% of which are singletons. More than 20% of the sample is held by the ten biggest clonotypes. The receptor comes from a human donor with HPV-associated anogenital cancer. Here the sequenced sample was blood, taken from a patient who underwent chemoradiotherapy. Rearrangement joined TRBV2 to TRBJ1-1, with no confident D gene call. The CDR3 region: CASRYDLGGPTEAFF. The sequenced DNA: TGTGCCAGCAGATACGACCTGGGAGGGCCAACTGAAGCTTTCTTT.